The 30 T cell receptor beta chains below were found in one sample sequenced in a study of T cell responses to AZD1222 COVID-19 vaccine. Sequenced by immunoSEQ multiplex PCR; TCRdb stores in-frame clones only, minus some. The table includes about 180,000 clones, around 90% detected once. Sequences were derived from peripheral blood, sampled 28 days after the second AZD1222 dose. The receptors shown here come from an adult who received the AZD1222 COVID-19 vaccine.

This rearrangement joins TRBV30 to TRBJ1-5; D is perhaps TRBD1 (6 bases). The CDR3 extends over 13 amino acids. V was clipped by 4 bases and J by 6 bases, with 13 bases between them. In germline, CDR1 is GTSNPN, CDR2 SVGIG (reference sequence). The CDR3, as DNA: TGTGCCTGGACTACAGGGTTCGCTCAGCCCCAGCATTTT. This gives the protein CAWTTGFAQPQHF.

DNA for the CDR3: TGTGCCAGCAGCTTCACCGGGCAGCAAGAGACCCAGTACTTC. This sequence encodes CASSFTGQQETQYF. This sequence joins TRBV11-1 and TRBJ2-5; D remains unclear. Trimming took off 3 bases at V and 2 bases at J, with 10 bases between the two ends. CDR3 length: 14 residues. Germline V lookup: CDR1 SGHAT, CDR2 FQDESV (reference sequence).

V gene TRBV19 combines with J gene TRBJ1-5; D ambiguous. Germline V lookup: CDR1 LNHDA, CDR2 SQIVND (reference sequence). Between the trimmed V and J ends, which lost 3 bases and 0 bases, there was a span of 6 bases. The CDR3 has 14 amino acids. The CDR3 coding sequence is TGTGCCAGTAGTATTGGGTTTAGCAATCAGCCCCAGCATTTT. As protein: CASSIGFSNQPQHF.

The chain recombines TRBV9 with TRBJ2-5; TRBD1 matches at 9 bases. V lost 3 bases and J lost 1; bases outside the gene matches: 7. This CDR3 region has 16 residues. Germline V gives CDR1 SGDLS, CDR2 YYNGEE. CDR3 bases: TGTGCCAGCAGCGGCGGGACAGGGCAAGGCCAAGAGACCCAGTACTTC. It translates to CASSGGTGQGQETQYF.

This chain connects TRBV7-9 to TRBJ1-1; weak D call: TRBD1 (5 bases). Per the germline V gene, CDR1 is SEHNR and CDR2 is FQNEAQ (reference sequence). The CDR3 has 15 residues. V lost 0 bases and J lost 2, with 10 bases in between. The CDR3 reads CASSLAGGSNTEAFF. For the CDR3, the DNA is TGTGCCAGCAGCTTAGCGGGGGGGTCTAACACTGAAGCTTTCTTT.

This clone was found once. The chain uses TRBV3-1 (or the pseudogene TRBV3-2) and TRBJ2-5; 7 bases agree with TRBD2. Germline V gives CDR1 LGHDT, CDR2 YNNKEL (reference sequence). The CDR3 has 16 residues. The V gene end was trimmed by 3 bases and the J gene end by 0 bases; junction bases not matched to a gene: 7. The DNA of the CDR3 is TGTGCCAGCAGCCAGCGGGGGAGGGCTCACCAAGAGACCCAGTACTTC. Translation gives CASSQRGRAHQETQYF.

The chain carries TRBV6-5 and TRBJ1-2, with D hard to call. The CDR3 consists of 13 residues. Germline V gene data show CDR1 as MNHEY and CDR2 as SVGAGI. V lost 6 bases, J lost 4 bases, and 12 bases lay in between. CDR3 in amino acids: CASRSGVGYGYTF. The CDR3 DNA sequence: TGTGCCAGCAGATCGGGTGTGGGCTATGGCTACACCTTC.

The chain employs TRBV28 and TRBJ1-1; unclear D gene. Germline V gene sequence: CDR1 MDHEN, CDR2 SYDVKM. This CDR3 has 14 amino acids. Trimming took 2 bases from V and 2 from J, leaving 9 bases between them. This CDR3 is CASSLVGVNTEAFF. CDR3 coding DNA: TGTGCCAGCAGTTTAGTTGGGGTTAACACTGAAGCTTTCTTT.

About this clone: Germline and junction disagree at one end, which may indicate a read error. V gene TRBV7-7 combines with J gene TRBJ2-7, with TRBD2 matching over 14 bases. The germline V gene has CDR1 SSHAT and CDR2 FNYEAQ (reference sequence). This CDR3 contains 15 residues. The CDR3 here is CASSPGLAGGNEQYF. Written as DNA, the CDR3 is TGTGCTAGCAGCCCCGGACTAGCGGGGGGAAACGAGCAGTACTTC.

The chain employs TRBV27 and TRBJ2-3, with 8 bases lining up with TRBD2. The CDR3 is made up of 15 amino acids. The J segment lost 2 bases and the V segment lost 6 bases, leaving 7 bases of the junction unmatched. CDR1 and CDR2 (germline): MNHEY, SMNVEV (reference sequence). CDR3: CASRPRGANTDTQYF. The CDR3 bases are TGTGCCAGCAGGCCGCGGGGGGCGAACACAGATACGCAGTATTTT.

The V gene is TRBV4-1, the J gene TRBJ2-3; TRBD2 matches at 8 bases. The CDR3 loop spans 17 amino acids. V was clipped by 0 bases and J by 1 base; unmatched bases: 6. Germline V CDR1 and CDR2: MGHRA, YSYEKL. CDR3 amino acids: CASSQDPRGARTDTQYF. Written as DNA, the CDR3 is TGCGCCAGCAGCCAAGATCCGCGGGGGGCCCGCACAGATACGCAGTATTTT.

The chain links TRBV5-1 to TRBJ1-2; possible D gene TRBD1, 5 bases. The CDR3 loop spans 15 amino acids. CDR1 is SGHRS, CDR2 YFSETQ, per germline. The V end was cut by 0 bases, the J end by 6 bases, with 15 bases between. As DNA, the CDR3 is TGCGCCAGCAGCTTGGTACAGGATTATAGCCATGGCTACACCTTC. This gives the protein CASSLVQDYSHGYTF.

The J gene is TRBJ1-1, the V gene TRBV19; 8 bases align to TRBD1. The trim removed 6 bases at V and 6 bases at J, leaving 6 bases unmatched. Per germline, CDR1 LNHDA and CDR2 SQIVND (reference sequence). There are 13 residues in the CDR3. The CDR3: CASSLTGGAEAFF. The CDR3, as DNA: TGTGCCAGTAGCCTTACAGGGGGAGCTGAAGCTTTCTTT. Full variable domain (remainder filled in from reference TRBV19 and TRBJ1-1): DGGITQSPKYLFRKEGQNVTLSCEQNLNHDAMYWYRQDPGQGLRLIYYSQIVNDFQKGDIAEGYSVSREKKESFPLTVTSAQKNPTAFYLCASSLTGGAEAFFGQGTRLTVV.

This rearrangement joins TRBV19 to TRBJ1-5; 9 positions agree with TRBD1. Germline V gene lookup returns CDR1 LNHDA and CDR2 SQIVND (reference sequence). This CDR3 is built from 14 residues. V shed 5 bases, J shed 6 bases, and the junction held 5 bases outside the gene matches. In DNA, the CDR3 is TGTGCCAGTAGTCCCGACAGGGGGTCTCAGCCCCAGCATTTT. The encoded protein is CASSPDRGSQPQHF.

The chain is built from TRBV11-2 and TRBJ2-3; TRBD2 is a possible D gene (5 bases). The CDR3 loop spans 14 amino acids. The germline gives CDR1 SGHAT, CDR2 FQNNGV. Trimming cost V 2 bases and J 4 bases, with 10 bases left between them. The CDR3 nucleotides read TGTGCCAGCAGCTTACGGGGTAGCGCAGATACGCAGTATTTT. It is translated as CASSLRGSADTQYF.

V usage is TRBV14 and J usage is TRBJ2-1, with a tentative D call TRBD2 (6 bases). From germline, CDR1 is SGHDN and CDR2 FVKESK. The CDR3 has 16 residues. Trimming pared 3 bases from V and 7 bases from J, leaving 19 bases between. The CDR3 DNA sequence: TGTGCCAGCAGCCAGGAGGCGGGACGGCTCTGGAATGAGCAGTTCTTC. Protein product: CASSQEAGRLWNEQFF.

The chain employs TRBV18 and TRBJ2-2, with 9 bases identical to TRBD1. Germline V gives CDR1 KGHSH, CDR2 LQKENI. After removal of 4 bases from V and 5 bases from J, the junction contained 8 bases not matched to a gene. This CDR3 spans 16 amino acids. The CDR3 reads CASSLTGTGPTGELFF. CDR3 nucleotide sequence: TGTGCCAGCTCACTGACCGGGACAGGGCCAACCGGGGAGCTGTTTTTT.

This sequence joins TRBV10-3 and TRBJ2-1, with 11 bases fitting TRBD1. The CDR3 contains 17 residues. Germline V gene sequence: CDR1 ENHRY, CDR2 SYGVKD. Unmatched junction bases numbered 6, after V lost 3 bases and J lost 2 bases. The chain's CDR3 is CAISDSGTGGTYNEQFF. The DNA of the CDR3 is TGTGCCATCAGTGACTCCGGGACAGGGGGAACCTACAATGAGCAGTTCTTC.

V and J are TRBV4-2 and TRBJ2-5; TRBD2 matches 8 bases. This CDR3 region has 18 residues. Germline V gene data show CDR1 as LGHNA and CDR2 as YNFKEQ. After removal of 4 bases from V and 5 bases from J, the junction contained 18 bases not matched to a gene. In DNA, the CDR3 is TGTGCCAGCAGCCCAAAGGGCGTTGTCGGGGGGGCCGGGGAGACCCAGTACTTC. This codes for CASSPKGVVGGAGETQYF.

Here the CDR3 reads CASSRQGATSYEQYF. CDR3 bases: TGTGCCAGCAGTAGACAGGGGGCAACGTCCTACGAGCAGTACTTC. The rearrangement links TRBV7-2 to TRBJ2-7; 10 nucleotides match TRBD1. Trimming cost V 6 bases and J 1 base; bases outside gene matches: 6. The CDR3 covers 15 residues. Germline loops: CDR1 SGHTA, CDR2 FQGNSA.

The chain combines TRBV7-2 with TRBJ2-3; TRBD2 aligns across 8 bases. The CDR3 covers 14 residues. V was pared by 3 bases and J by 4 bases, with 3 bases of the junction left unmatched. Germline V CDR1 and CDR2: SGHTA, FQGNSA. CDR3 sequence: CASSFGLASDTQYF. The DNA of the CDR3 is TGTGCCAGCAGCTTCGGACTAGCTTCAGATACGCAGTATTTT.

The gene calls are TRBV25-1 and TRBJ2-5; D may match TRBD1 or TRBD2 (6 bases each). The germline V gene has CDR1 MGHDK and CDR2 SYGVNS. CDR3 length: 13 residues. Trimming took off 3 bases at V and 5 bases at J, with 10 bases between the two ends. The CDR3 protein is CASSDRGLETQYF. The CDR3 DNA follows: TGTGCCAGCAGTGATCGGGGGCTTGAGACCCAGTACTTC.

The chain links TRBV9 to TRBJ1-5, with a possible D match to TRBD1 (6 bases). Germline CDR1 and CDR2: SGDLS and YYNGEE. The ends were cut back, 8 bases at V and 3 bases at J, with 15 bases in the middle. The CDR3 totals 14 residues. Here the CDR3 DNA reads TGTGCCAGTAGTACAGGGTCCACCAATCAGCCCCAGCATTTT. Amino acid sequence: CASSTGSTNQPQHF.

This clone has a single count. This chain joins TRBV18 and TRBJ2-1; perhaps D is TRBD1 or TRBD2 (5 bases each). V gave up 3 bases and J gave up 2 bases, with 11 bases separating them. The CDR3 runs 15 residues. Germline lookup yields CDR1 KGHSH and CDR2 LQKENI. CDR3 residues: CASSPRRGPYNEQFF. In DNA form, the CDR3 reads TGTGCCAGCTCACCCCGACGGGGCCCCTACAATGAGCAGTTCTTC.

This clone is a singleton in its sample. The chain has TRBV2 and TRBJ1-1; TRBD1 matches 7 bases. The CDR3 has 13 residues. V was pared by 5 bases and J by 11 bases, with 11 bases of the junction left unmatched. Germline V gene lookup returns CDR1 SNHLY and CDR2 FYNNEI. This CDR3 reads CASSQDRPPRAFF. CDR3 in DNA: TGTGCCAGCAGTCAGGACAGGCCCCCTAGGGCTTTCTTT.

The chain links TRBV7-2 to TRBJ1-3; D possibly corresponds to TRBD1 (6 bases). Between the trimmed V and J ends, which lost 1 base and 1 base, there was a span of 14 bases. Germline V gene data show CDR1 as SGHTA and CDR2 as FQGNSA. CDR3 length: 17 amino acids. The CDR3 protein is CASSLGPGARSGNTIYF. The CDR3 nucleotides are TGTGCCAGCAGCTTAGGGCCAGGGGCAAGGTCTGGAAACACCATATATTTT.

This clone turned up a few times. This chain connects TRBV6-2 or TRBV6-3 to TRBJ2-7; 8 bases agree with TRBD1. Germline V CDR1 and CDR2: MNHEY, SVGEGT. After removal of 2 bases from V and 5 bases from J, the junction contained 5 bases not matched to a gene. The CDR3 extends over 14 amino acids. The CDR3 reads CASSYESGGHEQYF. The DNA of the CDR3 is TGTGCCAGCAGTTACGAGTCAGGGGGCCACGAGCAGTACTTC.

The J gene is TRBJ1-1, the V gene TRBV27; D gene ambiguous. Looked up from germline, CDR1 is MNHEY and CDR2 is SMNVEV (reference sequence). The CDR3 runs to 13 residues. The V end was cut by 3 bases, the J end by 8 bases, with 13 bases between. The CDR3 loop is CASSLSGGIEAFF. CDR3 coding DNA: TGTGCCAGCAGTTTGTCCGGAGGGATAGAAGCTTTCTTT.

This clone was recorded a few times. The rearrangement uses TRBV20-1 and TRBJ2-7, with D possibly TRBD2 on 5 matching bases. Trimming left V 3 bases short and J 3 bases short, with 9 bases between. The CDR3 is 12 amino acids. Per the germline V gene, CDR1 is DFQATT and CDR2 is SNEGSKA (reference sequence). The CDR3 spells CSASQGSYEQYF. The CDR3 DNA reads as TGCAGTGCTAGTCAAGGGAGCTACGAGCAGTACTTC.

This clone showed up just once. The V call is TRBV5-6, the J call TRBJ1-2; 9 positions agree with TRBD1. Germline lookup yields CDR1 SGHDT and CDR2 YYEEEE. This CDR3 comprises 15 residues. Trimming removed 4 bases from V and 4 bases from J; junction bases left unmatched: 8. CDR3 region: CASSERDRAGYGYTF. The CDR3 DNA reads TGTGCCAGCAGCGAACGGGACAGGGCGGGCTATGGCTACACCTTC.